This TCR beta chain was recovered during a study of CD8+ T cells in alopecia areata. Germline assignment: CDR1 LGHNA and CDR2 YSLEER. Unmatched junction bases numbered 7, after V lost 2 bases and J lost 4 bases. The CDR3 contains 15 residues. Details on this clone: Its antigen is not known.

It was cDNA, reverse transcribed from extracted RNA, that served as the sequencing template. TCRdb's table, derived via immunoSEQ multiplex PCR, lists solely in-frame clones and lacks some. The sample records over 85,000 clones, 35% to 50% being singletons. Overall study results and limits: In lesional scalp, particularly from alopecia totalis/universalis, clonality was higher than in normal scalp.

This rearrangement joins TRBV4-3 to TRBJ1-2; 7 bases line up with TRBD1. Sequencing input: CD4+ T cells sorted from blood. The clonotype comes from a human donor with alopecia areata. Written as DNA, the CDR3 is TGCGCCAGCAGCCAACAAGAGGACAGGAGCTATGGCTACACCTTC. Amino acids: CASSQQEDRSYGYTF.